The T cell receptor (beta chain) under discussion was sequenced for a study of T cells in Graves' hyperthyroidism and ophthalmopathy. Diagnosis relied on clinical symptoms, serum thyroxine and TRAb, thyroid ultrasound and orbital computed tomography. This clonotype was counted at least ten times. Trimming pared 6 bases from V and 2 bases from J, leaving 14 bases between. The CDR3 extends over 14 amino acids. Germline V gene sequence: CDR1 MDHEN, CDR2 SYDVKM. Amplified regions were TCR beta CDR3 sequences from RNA transcripts. The TCR CDR3 was amplified in a first-round RT-PCR using the HTBI primer set. Using its own MiXCR run on the multiplex PCR reads, TCRdb lists one record per CDR3 protein. The sample comprises some 370,000 distinct CDR3 sequences, about 14% of which are singletons, and around 30% rests with the top ten.

Input material: blood. The J gene is TRBJ2-7, the V gene TRBV28, with D possibly being TRBD2 (6 bases). This TCR derives from a middle-aged man with Graves' ophthalmopathy. Written as DNA, the CDR3 is TGTGCCAGCAGGGGGACTCAATTAGCCTACGAGCAGTACTTC. Residues: CASRGTQLAYEQYF.